This T cell receptor (beta chain) was identified in a study of CD8 T cells in Susac syndrome. Germline V gene sequence: CDR1 SQVTM, CDR2 ANQGSEA. The CDR3 runs 15 residues. V was cut by 8 bases and J by 4 bases, with 23 bases left in between. Reverse transcription of roughly 0.5 to 1 ug RNA was carried out with random hexamers. TCRdb reprocessed the immunoSEQ multiplex PCR reads via MiXCR and lists one record per CDR3 protein. Counted here are hundreds of thousands of distinct CDR3 sequences, around 95% occurring once; the ten biggest clones make up less than 0.075%. The chain has TRBV29-1 and TRBJ2-5; TRBD2 might be the D (6 bases). The sequencing sample was made of CD4+ T cells from PBMCs. The sequence derives from a human donor with multiple sclerosis. Here the CDR3 reads CSTLLLEGRGETQYF. CDR3 DNA: TGCAGCACTCTACTCTTGGAGGGACGGGGAGAGACCCAGTACTTC.